These 13 T cell receptor beta chains share one sample of origin, sequenced in a study of T-cell memory formation after mild COVID-19. From the 5' RACE reads, TCRdb called clonotypes with MiXCR, one entry per CDR3 protein. The sample has approximately 150,000 distinct CDR3 sequences, 6% to 7% seen once. Sequencing used PBMCs or a T cell subset sorted from them (not recorded which). These receptors originate from an adult woman who had mild COVID-19 (a few samples of this study predate the infection). Cell type and time point are not known.

This rearrangement joins TRBV9 to TRBJ1-6; the D is unclear. CDR3 length equals 15 residues. V lost 0 bases, J lost 0 bases, and 4 bases lay in between. CDR1 SGDLS and CDR2 YYNGEE come from the germline V gene. The CDR3 sequence: CASSVAGSYNSPLHF. CDR3 bases: TGTGCCAGCAGCGTAGCGGGCTCCTATAATTCACCCCTCCACTTT.

The chain joins TRBV19 to TRBJ2-6, with D hard to call. Germline CDR1 reads LNHDA; CDR2 reads SQIVND (reference sequence). The length of the CDR3 is 15 residues. V dropped 3 bases and J dropped 0 bases, with 6 bases sitting between them. The CDR3 sequence is CASSIGSSGANVLTF. The CDR3, as DNA: TGTGCCAGTAGTATCGGCAGCTCTGGGGCCAACGTCCTGACTTTC.

This clonotype has more than one count but fewer than ten. The chain links TRBV5-5 to TRBJ1-5; D remains ambiguous. The CDR3 loop spans 14 amino acids. The V end was cut by 0 bases, the J end by 5 bases, with 9 bases between. CDR1 and CDR2 from the germline V gene are SGHKS and YYEKEE (reference sequence). The CDR3 DNA is TGTGCCAGCAGCTTGGCAGGCTTTGATCAGCCCCAGCATTTT. Encoded protein: CASSLAGFDQPQHF.

This clonotype was observed a few times. The chain recombines TRBV24-1 with TRBJ1-4, with a tentative D call TRBD1 (6 bases). This CDR3 is built from 12 residues. Germline CDR1 reads KGHDR; CDR2 reads SFDVKD. Trimming stripped 4 bases from V and 11 bases from J, with 10 bases between. The DNA of the CDR3 is TGTGCCACCAGTGAAGGCAGGGGCAAACTGTTTTTT. Residues: CATSEGRGKLFF.

In its sample, this clonotype was seen a few times. This chain joins TRBV20-1 and TRBJ1-2; TRBD1 matches 9 bases. The CDR3 spans 14 residues. V was pared by 5 bases and J by 5 bases, with 9 bases of the junction left unmatched. CDR1 DFQATT and CDR2 SNEGSKA come from the germline V gene (reference sequence). In DNA, the CDR3 is TGCAGTGCTGACCAAAAGACAGGGGGATATGGCTACACCTTC. It yields the protein CSADQKTGGYGYTF.

This sequence joins TRBV7-8 and TRBJ1-5, with D maybe TRBD1 (5 bases). Germline V gene lookup returns CDR1 SGHVS and CDR2 FQNEAQ. CDR3 length: 13 amino acids. V lost 8 bases, J lost 0 bases, and 8 bases lay in between. CDR3 bases: TGTGCCAGCGGGGCCCCTAGCAATCAGCCCCAGCATTTT. Protein: CASGAPSNQPQHF. Filled out from reference TRBV7-8 and TRBJ1-5, the complete variable domain reads GAGVSQSPRYKVAKRGQDVALRCDPISGHVSLFWYQQALGQGPEFLTYFQNEAQLDKSGLPSDRFFAERPEGSVSTLKIQRTQQEDSAVYLCASGAPSNQPQHFGDGTRLSIL.

This clonotype was recorded many times. The chain links TRBV5-1 to TRBJ2-3; the match to TRBD2 covers 8 bases. Germline V gene lookup returns CDR1 SGHRS and CDR2 YFSETQ. V lost 2 bases to trimming and J lost 0 bases; unmatched junction nucleotides: 5. The CDR3 is 16 amino acids. Here the CDR3 DNA reads TGCGCCAGCAGCTTTAAAGCGGGAGTGAGCACAGATACGCAGTATTTT. This sequence encodes CASSFKAGVSTDTQYF.

This clonotype was seen ten or more times. The rearrangement links TRBV23-1 to TRBJ2-3, with 10 bases matching TRBD2. TRBV23-1 qualifies as an ORF whose function is uncertain. V shed 4 bases, J shed 1 base, and the junction held 8 bases outside the gene matches. The CDR3 sequence is 17 residues long. CDR3 sequence reads: CASSRALAGGGTDTQYF. CDR3 coding DNA: TGCGCCAGCAGTCGGGCCTTAGCGGGGGGAGGCACAGATACGCAGTATTTT.

This clonotype has a count of ten or more. This chain links TRBV4-3 with TRBJ1-1; 8 bases agree with TRBD1. CDR1 LGHNA and CDR2 YSLEER come from the germline V gene. V shed 4 bases, J shed 4 bases, and the junction held 8 bases outside the gene matches. The CDR3 covers 15 residues. The CDR3 DNA sequence: TGCGCCAGCAGCCGGAACCAGGGGGCCGGCACTGAAGCTTTCTTT. Amino acid sequence: CASSRNQGAGTEAFF.

This clonotype was observed at least ten times. The chain is built from TRBV6-5 and TRBJ2-7; 9 nucleotides align to TRBD1. The germline gives CDR1 MNHEY, CDR2 SVGAGI. This CDR3 contains 15 residues. J was trimmed by 4 bases and V by 0 bases; bases with no gene match: 4. The CDR3 DNA reads TGTGCCAGCAGTTACTCGGGACAGGGAGGGTACGAGCAGTACTTC. The encoded protein is CASSYSGQGGYEQYF.

This clonotype was recorded many times. The rearrangement links TRBV20-1 to TRBJ2-7; TRBD1 aligns across 8 bases. CDR1 is DFQATT, CDR2 SNEGSKA, per germline (reference sequence). The CDR3 is 15 amino acids. The V and J ends lost 3 bases and 5 bases, in that order; junction bases with no gene match: 12. The CDR3 nucleotides read TGCAGTGCTAGTGGTGACAGGGGCCATGTGGACGAGCAGTACTTC. This gives the protein CSASGDRGHVDEQYF.

This clonotype was detected many times. The chain recombines TRBV5-6 with TRBJ2-3; a weak D match, TRBD2 (5 bases). Trimming took 3 bases from V and 1 from J, leaving 9 bases between them. Looked up from germline, CDR1 is SGHDT and CDR2 is YYEEEE. The CDR3 runs to 14 residues. The CDR3 reads CASSSVGGTDTQYF. As DNA, the CDR3 is TGTGCCAGCAGCTCGGTCGGGGGCACAGATACGCAGTATTTT.

This chain links TRBV24-1 with TRBJ2-3; 12 bases are a match to TRBD2. The CDR3 spans 17 residues. The ends lost 5 bases at V and 1 base at J; junction bases unmatched: 6. Germline assignment: CDR1 KGHDR and CDR2 SFDVKD. The CDR3 loop reads CATSATSGGRGTDTQYF. The CDR3, as DNA: TGTGCCACCAGTGCCACTAGCGGGGGGCGGGGCACAGATACGCAGTATTTT.